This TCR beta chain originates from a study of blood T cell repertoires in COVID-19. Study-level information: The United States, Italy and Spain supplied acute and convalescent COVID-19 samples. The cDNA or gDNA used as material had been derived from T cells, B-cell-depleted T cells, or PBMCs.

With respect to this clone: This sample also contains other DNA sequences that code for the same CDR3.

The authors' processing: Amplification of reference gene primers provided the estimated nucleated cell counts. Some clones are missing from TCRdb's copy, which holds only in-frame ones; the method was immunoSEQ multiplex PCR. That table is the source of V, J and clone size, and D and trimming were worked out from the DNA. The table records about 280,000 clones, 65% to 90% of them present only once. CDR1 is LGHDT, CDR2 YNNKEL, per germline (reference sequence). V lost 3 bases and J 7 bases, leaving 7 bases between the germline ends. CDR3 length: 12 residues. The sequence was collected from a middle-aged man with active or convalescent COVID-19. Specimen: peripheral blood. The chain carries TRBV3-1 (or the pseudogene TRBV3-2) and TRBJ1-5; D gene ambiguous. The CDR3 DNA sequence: TGTGCCAGCAGCCAGGGAGGACAGCCCCAGCATTTT. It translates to CASSQGGQPQHF.